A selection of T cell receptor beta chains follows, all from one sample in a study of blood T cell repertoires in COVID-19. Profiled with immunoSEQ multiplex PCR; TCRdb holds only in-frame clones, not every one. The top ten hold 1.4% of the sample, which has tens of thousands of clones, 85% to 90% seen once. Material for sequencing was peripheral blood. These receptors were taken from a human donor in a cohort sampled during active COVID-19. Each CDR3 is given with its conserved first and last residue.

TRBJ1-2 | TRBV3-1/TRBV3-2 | CASSQVTGTEVIPNYGYTF
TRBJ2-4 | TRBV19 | CASSASTGVENIQYF
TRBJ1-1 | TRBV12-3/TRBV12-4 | CASSLVSNTEAFF
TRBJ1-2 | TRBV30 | CAWSPGNYGYTF
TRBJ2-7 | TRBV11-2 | CASSLGREGRRQYF
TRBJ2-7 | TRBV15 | CATSRGGLGPYEQYF
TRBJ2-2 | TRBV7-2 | CASSPVGTGGTGELFF
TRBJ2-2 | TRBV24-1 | CATSDLPGRENTGELFF
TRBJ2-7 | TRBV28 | CASSLERPSSYEQYF
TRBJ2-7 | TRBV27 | CASSLSRTSGSGEKEQYF
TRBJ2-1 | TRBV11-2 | CASSRASINNEQFF
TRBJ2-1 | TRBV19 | CASSRQGQGREQFF
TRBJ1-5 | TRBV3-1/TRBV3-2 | CASSQLYSNQPQHF
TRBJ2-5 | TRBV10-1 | CATARLIETQYF
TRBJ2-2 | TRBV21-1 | CASPLRQGRTGELFF
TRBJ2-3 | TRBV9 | CASSAGTSRDTQYF
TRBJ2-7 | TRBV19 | CASSIRVLYEQYF
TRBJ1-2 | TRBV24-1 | CATGREGYGYTF
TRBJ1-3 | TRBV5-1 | CASSLGQGGNTIYF
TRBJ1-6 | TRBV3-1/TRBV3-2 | CASSLGTGNFDSPLHF
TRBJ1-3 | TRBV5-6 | CASSVTGPGNTIYF
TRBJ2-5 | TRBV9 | CASSVEGGYETQYF
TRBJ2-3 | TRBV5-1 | CASSGTGTSGTDTQYF
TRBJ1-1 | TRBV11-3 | CASSDPQGLSNTEAFF
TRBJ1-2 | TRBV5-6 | CASSPGGPTGGYGYTF
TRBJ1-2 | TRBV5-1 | CASSSEGAGEGYGYTF
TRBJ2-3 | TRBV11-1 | CASSLVVPGADTQYF
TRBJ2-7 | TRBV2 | CASTDLLPGLAGDEQYF
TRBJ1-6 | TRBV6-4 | CASSETGGEGSPLHF
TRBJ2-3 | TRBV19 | CASSIGQIAQDTQYF
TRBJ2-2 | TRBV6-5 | CASKLTENTGELFF
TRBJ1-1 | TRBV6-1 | CASSEPQTRAFF
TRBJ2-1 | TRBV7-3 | CASSSYGALSRGNEQFF
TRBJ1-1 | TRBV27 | CASSLEGANTEAFF
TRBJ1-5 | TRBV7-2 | CASSLVRGQPQHF
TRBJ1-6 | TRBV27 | CASSSPWGGDSPLHF
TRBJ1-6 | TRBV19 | CASNDRDRGNSPLHF
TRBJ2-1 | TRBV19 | CASSIELAGGLHNEQFF
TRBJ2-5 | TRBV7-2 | CASSLVVQGETQYF
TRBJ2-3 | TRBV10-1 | CASSTGAEGTDTQYF
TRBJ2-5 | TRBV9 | CASSVGPAGAETQYF
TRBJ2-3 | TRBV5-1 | CASSLGQAERQYF
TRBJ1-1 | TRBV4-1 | CASSKRQGADTEAFF
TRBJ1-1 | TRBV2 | CASSEVGGTTEAFF
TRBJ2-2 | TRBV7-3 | CASSFGAGGELFF
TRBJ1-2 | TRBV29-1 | CSVVKSGIDGYTF